This T cell receptor (beta chain) originates from a study of shared clonotypes between healthy human individuals. Study as a whole: A couple of female and three male donors aged 18 to 49 were enrolled.

Study-level findings and limits: Only blood samples were collected, and tissue repertoires likely differ.

Profiling relied on immunoSEQ multiplex PCR, and the TCRdb table lists in-frame clones only, not all of them. Of about half a million clones in the sample, roughly 80% were seen once. A word on this clone: Its antigen is not identified.

This TCR was sampled from a woman in her thirties or forties in good health. Some clones in this sample may be carry-over from other donors' samples. The specimen was PBMCs.

The CDR3 DNA follows: TGTGCCAGCTGGGGTGGGCCGGGCTCTGGAAACACCATATATTTT. Protein: CASWGGPGSGNTIYF. The V call is TRBV2, the J call TRBJ1-3; D unresolved. V dropped 8 bases and J dropped 0 bases, with 14 bases sitting between them. This CDR3 is built from 15 residues. Per germline, CDR1 SNHLY and CDR2 FYNNEI.